The source of this TCR beta chain is a study of beta chain features in type 1 diabetes (dated 2018 in TCRdb). Concerning the study at large: Mean age, gender distribution, total cell number and subset yield did not differ between patients and healthy donors. Across all samples, around 100 million sorted cells were examined, and cell number per subset correlated strongly with RNA yield. The study compared the TCRB repertoires of sorted circulating CD4+ T cell subsets in recently diagnosed type 1 diabetes patients with those in matched healthy donors. Whereas all 30 or so donors provided naive and central memory subsets, regulatory and stem cell-like memory subsets were isolated from just 8 patients and roughly 8 healthy donors. Study-wide conclusions, independent of this receptor: At VDJ recombination sites, patients with type 1 diabetes made fewer insertions and deleted more nucleotides, a pattern implying thymic rearrangement abnormalities. Type 1 diabetes patients showed a moderate but significant shortening of TCRB CDR3 length in all four CD4+ subsets. Only small numbers of individuals were included in the HLA sub-analyses, which left unresolved whether HLA type had any influence on TCRB rearrangement. Shorter templates might have been favored by PCR, but patient and control samples were amplified and corrected together, so both groups would have been affected equally by any skew. Naive, central memory and regulatory TCRB repertoires appeared to be more alike among patients than among healthy donors. Because cDNA rather than genomic DNA was sequenced, highly expressing activated cells could have been over-represented, although no difference in activation and CD3 levels was found between groups.

A single peripheral blood draw of approximately 100 mL on average was collected from each donor into heparinised tubes. A BD FACSAria II and a panel including CD45RO, CCR7, CD25, CD127, CD95 and CD27 were used to sort naive, central memory, regulatory and stem cell-like memory CD4+ T cells. Every sorted population had a purity above 95%. PBMCs were isolated immediately by Lymphoprep density gradient centrifugation and stained directly without culture. To minimize batch effects, samples were stained and sorted in pairs, one healthy donor with one patient per experiment. The entire amount of isolated RNA was reverse transcribed using the High Capacity cDNA Reverse Transcription Kit, so the sequenced TCRB transcripts were expressed ones. Deep immunoSEQ sequencing was performed on naive, central memory and regulatory T cell samples, with an average of roughly 3.6 million total reads per sample. Sorted cells were lysed in RLT buffer, and RNA was extracted using DNase-treated RNeasy Micro or Mini kits according to cell number. Each cell subset was processed separately to prevent cross-contamination, with patient and healthy donor samples processed together. TCRB sequences were amplified from cDNA with the immunoSEQ multiplex PCR, producing 87-bp fragments spanning the CDR3 region. Amplicons were sequenced on the Illumina HiSeq platform. The paper's processing steps were these. PCR bias was corrected computationally using synthetic template baselines, and reads within Hamming distance 2 were collapsed, with unmergeable singletons discarded. Reads were aligned to IMGT to assign V, D and J genes, CDR3 length, and insertions or deletions at six rearrangement sites. Within each subset, clonotype counts were normalized to the number of sorted cells before true diversity and Gini coefficients were calculated with the tcR R package. The overlap coefficient, calculated on TCRB nucleotide sequences, was used to measure repertoire sharing. The source is immuneACCESS, and TCRdb retained only in-frame sequences with V and J called. Part of the clones is not carried over; for the studies checked, unresolved V genes explain less than half of this, and the remainder is unexplained. The DNA gave D and trimming, while V, J and clone size come from that table. Within this sample are some 360,000 clones, with roughly a tenth of them counted one time only. Of the sample, roughly 0.54% is held by the ten largest clones.

As to this clone: The specificity of this receptor is unknown. There are no base qualities to consult, and no much larger clone falls within one base.

The clonotype was recovered from a man younger than 40 with type 1 diabetes. Source material: central memory CD4+ T cells from blood.

Here the CDR3 is given as CASSADRAYNEQFF. Read as DNA, the sequence is TGTGCCAGCAGCGCGGACAGGGCCTACAATGAGCAGTTCTTC. The chain employs TRBV9 and TRBJ2-1, with 8 middle bases fitting TRBD1. The CDR1 and CDR2 encoded by the germline V gene are SGDLS and YYNGEE. The junction shows trimming of 3 bases on V and 2 bases on J, and the gene matches do not reach 1 base of it. Inclusive of the bounding cysteine and phenylalanine, the CDR3 is 14 residues long. The kept DNA is CDR3 alone, 42 bases in frame from the first base.